This TCR beta chain was captured in a study of blood T cells in healthy people across ages. Germline V lookup: CDR1 DFQATT, CDR2 SNEGSKA (reference sequence). The CDR3 runs to 12 residues. The individuals who served as donors were healthy Caucasians living in Russia, aged roughly 6 to 100. This clonotype has only a few counts. Its antigen remains unidentified. The study's findings and limits: Without sorted subsets, naive and antigen-experienced compartments could not be conclusively compared.

A second PCR of about 6 to 12 cycles used a sample-barcoded 5' primer and a J-beta primer mix. Researchers report that a template-switch adaptor with 12 random nucleotides tagged each cDNA molecule. Every sample gave at least 3 million paired-end reads containing CDR3. TCRdb analysed the 5' RACE reads with MiXCR anew, one entry per CDR3 protein. The data show hundreds of thousands of distinct CDR3 sequences, 40% to 65% seen once. This chain joins TRBV20-1 and TRBJ2-5; D is perhaps TRBD1 (7 bases). The receptor was isolated from a woman aged 80 or older in good health. The material sequenced was blood. The CDR3 DNA is TGCAGCGCCGCAGGGGGGCAAGAGACCCAGTACTTC. This codes for CSAAGGQETQYF.